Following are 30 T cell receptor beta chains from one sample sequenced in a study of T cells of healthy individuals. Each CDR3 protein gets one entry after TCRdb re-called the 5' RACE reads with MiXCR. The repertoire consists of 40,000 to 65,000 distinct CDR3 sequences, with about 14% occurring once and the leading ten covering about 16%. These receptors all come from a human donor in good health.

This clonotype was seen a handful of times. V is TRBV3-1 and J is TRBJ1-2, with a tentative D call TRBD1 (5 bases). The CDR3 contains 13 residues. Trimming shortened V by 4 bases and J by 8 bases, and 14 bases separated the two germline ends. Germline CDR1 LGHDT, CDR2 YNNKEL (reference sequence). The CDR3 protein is CASSPRAGSGYTF. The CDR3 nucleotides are TGTGCCAGCAGCCCCCGGGCAGGGTCGGGCTACACCTTC. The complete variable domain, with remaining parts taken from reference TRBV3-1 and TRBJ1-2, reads DTAVSQTPKYLVTQMGNDKSIKCEQNLGHDTMYWYKQDSKKFLKIMFSYNNKELIINETVPNRFSPKSPDKAHLNLHINSLELGDSAVYFCASSPRAGSGYTFGSGTRLTVV.

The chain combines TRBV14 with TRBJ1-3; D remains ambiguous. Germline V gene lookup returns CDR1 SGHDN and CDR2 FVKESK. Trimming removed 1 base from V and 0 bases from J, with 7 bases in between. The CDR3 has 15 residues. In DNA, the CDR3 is TGTGCCAGCAGCCAAGTTCGGAGCTCTGGAAACACCATATATTTT. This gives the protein CASSQVRSSGNTIYF.

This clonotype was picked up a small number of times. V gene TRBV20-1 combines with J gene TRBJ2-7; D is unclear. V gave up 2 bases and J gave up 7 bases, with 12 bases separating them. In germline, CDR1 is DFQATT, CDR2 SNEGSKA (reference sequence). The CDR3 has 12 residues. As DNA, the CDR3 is TGCAGTGCTAGATCCGATCTAGGAGAGCAGTACTTC. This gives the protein CSARSDLGEQYF.

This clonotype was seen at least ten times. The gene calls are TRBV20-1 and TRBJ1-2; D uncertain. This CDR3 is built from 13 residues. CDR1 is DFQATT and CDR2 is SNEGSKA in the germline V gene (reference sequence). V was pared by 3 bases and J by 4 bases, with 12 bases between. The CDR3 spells CSASDTAFYGYTF. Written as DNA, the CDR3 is TGCAGTGCTAGCGACACTGCCTTCTATGGCTACACCTTC.

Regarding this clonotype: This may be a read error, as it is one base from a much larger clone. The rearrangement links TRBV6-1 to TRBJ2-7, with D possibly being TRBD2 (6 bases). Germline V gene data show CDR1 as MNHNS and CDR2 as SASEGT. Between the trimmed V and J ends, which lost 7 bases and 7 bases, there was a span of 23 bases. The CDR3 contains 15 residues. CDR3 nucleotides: TGTGCCAGCATCGAGCCAGGCCGGGGGTCGAAGGAGCAGTACTTC. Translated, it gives CASIEPGRGSKEQYF.

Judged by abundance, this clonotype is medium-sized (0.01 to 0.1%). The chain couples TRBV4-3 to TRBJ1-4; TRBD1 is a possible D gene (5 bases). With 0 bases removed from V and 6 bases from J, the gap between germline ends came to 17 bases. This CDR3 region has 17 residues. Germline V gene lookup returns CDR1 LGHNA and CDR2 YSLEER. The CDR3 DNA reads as TGCGCCAGCAGCCAAGATGAACAGCCCGGGGGGGATGAAAAACTGTTTTTT. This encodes CASSQDEQPGGDEKLFF.

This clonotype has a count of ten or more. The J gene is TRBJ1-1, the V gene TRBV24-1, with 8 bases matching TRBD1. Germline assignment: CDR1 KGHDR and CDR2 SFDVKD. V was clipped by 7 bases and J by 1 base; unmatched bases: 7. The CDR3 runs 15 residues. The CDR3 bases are TGTGCCACCAGCACGGCCAGGGGGCAGAACACTGAAGCTTTCTTT. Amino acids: CATSTARGQNTEAFF.

The CDR3 loop reads CASRGDSINTEAFF. The CDR3 coding sequence is TGTGCCAGCAGAGGGGACAGCATAAACACTGAAGCTTTCTTT. The chain couples TRBV2 to TRBJ1-1; 7 bases match TRBD1. Germline V lookup: CDR1 SNHLY, CDR2 FYNNEI. V trimming: 6 bases; J trimming: 2 bases; junction bases outside the gene matches: 6. This CDR3 has 14 amino acids.

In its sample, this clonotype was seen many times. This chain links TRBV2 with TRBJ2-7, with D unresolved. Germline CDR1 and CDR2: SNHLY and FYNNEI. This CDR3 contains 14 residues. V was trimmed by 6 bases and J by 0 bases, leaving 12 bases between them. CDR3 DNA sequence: TGTGCCAGCAGCCGAGACCGTAGCTCCTACGAGCAGTACTTC. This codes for CASSRDRSSYEQYF.

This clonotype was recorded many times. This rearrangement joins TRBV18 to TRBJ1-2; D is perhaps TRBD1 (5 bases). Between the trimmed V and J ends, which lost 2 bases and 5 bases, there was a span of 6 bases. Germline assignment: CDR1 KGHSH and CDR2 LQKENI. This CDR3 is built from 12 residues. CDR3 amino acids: CASSPEGYGYTF. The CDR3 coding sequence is TGTGCCAGCTCACCAGAGGGGTATGGCTACACCTTC.

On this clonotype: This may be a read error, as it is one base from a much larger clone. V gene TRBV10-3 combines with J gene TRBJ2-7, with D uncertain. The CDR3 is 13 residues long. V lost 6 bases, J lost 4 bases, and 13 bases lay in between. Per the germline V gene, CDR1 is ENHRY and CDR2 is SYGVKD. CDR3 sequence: CAIRDPNSYEQYF. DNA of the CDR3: TGTGCCATCAGGGATCCCAACAGTTACGAGCAGTACTTC.

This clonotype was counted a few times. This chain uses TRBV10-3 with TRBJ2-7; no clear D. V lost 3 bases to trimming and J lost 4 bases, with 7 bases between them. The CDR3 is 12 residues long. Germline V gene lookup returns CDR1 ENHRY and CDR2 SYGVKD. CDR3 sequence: CAISDFDYEQYF. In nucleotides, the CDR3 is TGTGCCATCAGTGACTTCGATTACGAGCAGTACTTC.

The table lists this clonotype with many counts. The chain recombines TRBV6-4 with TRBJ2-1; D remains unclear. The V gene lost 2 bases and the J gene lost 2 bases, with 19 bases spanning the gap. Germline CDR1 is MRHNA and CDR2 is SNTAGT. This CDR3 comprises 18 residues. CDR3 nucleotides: TGTGCCAGCAGTGACGGGTGGTGGAGACTCAGCCCCTACAATGAGCAGTTCTTC. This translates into CASSDGWWRLSPYNEQFF.

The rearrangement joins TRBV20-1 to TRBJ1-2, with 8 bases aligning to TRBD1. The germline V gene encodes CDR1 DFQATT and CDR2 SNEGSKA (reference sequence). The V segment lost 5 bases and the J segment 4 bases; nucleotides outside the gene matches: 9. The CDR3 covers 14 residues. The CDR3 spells CSAPPGQEFYGYTF. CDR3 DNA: TGCAGTGCTCCACCGGGACAGGAGTTCTATGGCTACACCTTC.

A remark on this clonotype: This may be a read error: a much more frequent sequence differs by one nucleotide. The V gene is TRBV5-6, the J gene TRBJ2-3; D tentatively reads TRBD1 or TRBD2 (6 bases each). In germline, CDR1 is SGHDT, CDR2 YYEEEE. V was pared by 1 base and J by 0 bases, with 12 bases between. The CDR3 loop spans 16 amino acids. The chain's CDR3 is CASSLLTGASTDTQYF. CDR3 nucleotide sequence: TGTGCCAGCAGCTTGCTGACGGGGGCTAGCACAGATACGCAGTATTTT.

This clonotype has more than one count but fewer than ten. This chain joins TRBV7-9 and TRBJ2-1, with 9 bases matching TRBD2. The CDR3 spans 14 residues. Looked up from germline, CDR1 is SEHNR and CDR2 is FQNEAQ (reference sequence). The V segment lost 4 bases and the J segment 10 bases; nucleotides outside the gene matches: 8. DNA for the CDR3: TGTGCCAGCAGCTCGGGACTAGCCCTAGGGGAGCAGTTCTTC. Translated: CASSSGLALGEQFF.

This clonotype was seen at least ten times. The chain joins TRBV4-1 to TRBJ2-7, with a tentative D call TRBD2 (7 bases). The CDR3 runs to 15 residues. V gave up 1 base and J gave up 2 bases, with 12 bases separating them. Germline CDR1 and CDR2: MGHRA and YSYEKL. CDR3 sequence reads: CASSQGGGRTYEQYF. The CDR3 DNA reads TGCGCCAGCAGCCAAGGCGGGGGCAGGACCTACGAGCAGTACTTC.

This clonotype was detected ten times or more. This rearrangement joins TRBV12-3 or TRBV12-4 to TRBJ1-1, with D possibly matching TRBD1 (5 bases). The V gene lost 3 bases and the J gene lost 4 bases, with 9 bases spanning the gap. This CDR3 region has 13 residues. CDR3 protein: CASSLGEGTEAFF. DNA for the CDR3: TGTGCCAGCAGTTTGGGGGAGGGCACTGAAGCTTTCTTT.

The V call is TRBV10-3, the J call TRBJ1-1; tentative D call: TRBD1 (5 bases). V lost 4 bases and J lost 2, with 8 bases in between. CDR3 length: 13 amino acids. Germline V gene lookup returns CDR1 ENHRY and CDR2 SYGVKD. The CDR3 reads CAISGQSNTEAFF. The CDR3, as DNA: TGTGCCATCAGTGGACAGTCCAACACTGAAGCTTTCTTT.

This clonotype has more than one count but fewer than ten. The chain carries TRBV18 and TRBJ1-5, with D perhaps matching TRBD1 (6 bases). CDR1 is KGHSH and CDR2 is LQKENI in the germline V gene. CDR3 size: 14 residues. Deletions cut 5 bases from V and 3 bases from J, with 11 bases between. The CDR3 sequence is CASSSRGDNQPQHF. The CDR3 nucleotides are TGTGCCAGCTCATCTAGGGGGGACAATCAGCCCCAGCATTTT.

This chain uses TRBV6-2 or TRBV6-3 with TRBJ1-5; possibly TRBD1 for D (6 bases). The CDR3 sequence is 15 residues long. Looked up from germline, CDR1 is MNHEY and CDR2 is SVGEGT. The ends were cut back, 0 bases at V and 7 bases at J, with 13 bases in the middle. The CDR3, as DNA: TGTGCCAGCAGTTACTCGGGGGCAATTGGGCAGCCCCAGCATTTT. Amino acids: CASSYSGAIGQPQHF.

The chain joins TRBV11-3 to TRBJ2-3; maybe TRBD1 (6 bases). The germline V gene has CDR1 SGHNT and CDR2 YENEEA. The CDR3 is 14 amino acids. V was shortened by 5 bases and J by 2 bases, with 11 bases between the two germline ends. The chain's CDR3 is CASSAGALTDTQYF. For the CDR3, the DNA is TGTGCCAGCAGCGCAGGGGCCCTCACAGATACGCAGTATTTT. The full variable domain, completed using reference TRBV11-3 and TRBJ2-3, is EAGVVQSPRYKIIEKKQPVAFWCNPISGHNTLYWYLQNLGQGPELLIRYENEEAVDDSQLPKDRFSAERLKGVDSTLKIQPAELGDSAVYLCASSAGALTDTQYFGPGTRLTVL.

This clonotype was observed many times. The CDR3 is CASSQGAQATNEKLFF. CDR3 nucleotide sequence: TGCGCCAGCAGCCAAGGTGCCCAGGCAACTAATGAAAAACTGTTTTTT. This chain connects TRBV4-3 to TRBJ1-4; no clear D gene. CDR1 is LGHNA and CDR2 is YSLEER in the germline V gene. Trimming removed 1 base from V and 0 bases from J, with 9 bases in between. There are 16 residues in the CDR3.

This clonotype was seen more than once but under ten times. The CDR3 here is CASSQDVLKETQYF. CDR3 nucleotides: TGTGCCAGCAGCCAAGATGTCCTGAAAGAGACCCAGTACTTC. The chain uses TRBV4-2 and TRBJ2-5; D gene ambiguous. Trimming removed 0 bases from V and 3 bases from J, with 8 bases in between. The CDR3 is 14 residues long. Germline CDR1 and CDR2: LGHNA and YNFKEQ.

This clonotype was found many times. This CDR3 reads CASSREAGATEAFF. The CDR3 nucleotides are TGCGCCAGCAGCCGAGAAGCAGGGGCCACTGAAGCTTTCTTT. The chain is built from TRBV5-1 and TRBJ1-1, with D perhaps TRBD1 (6 bases). Germline lookup yields CDR1 SGHRS and CDR2 YFSETQ. The CDR3 is made up of 14 amino acids. V was trimmed by 4 bases and J by 4 bases, leaving 14 bases between them.

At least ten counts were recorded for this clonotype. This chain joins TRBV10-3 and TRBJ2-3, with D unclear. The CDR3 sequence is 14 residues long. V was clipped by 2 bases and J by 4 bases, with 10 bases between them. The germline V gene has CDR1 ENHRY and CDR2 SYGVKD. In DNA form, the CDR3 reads TGTGCCATCAGTGAGGGATCCCAGCCAGATACGCAGTATTTT. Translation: CAISEGSQPDTQYF.

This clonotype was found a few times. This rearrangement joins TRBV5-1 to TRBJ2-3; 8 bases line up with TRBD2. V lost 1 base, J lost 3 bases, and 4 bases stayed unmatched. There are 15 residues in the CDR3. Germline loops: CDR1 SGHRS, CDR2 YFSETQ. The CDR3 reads CASSLNGRGTDTQYF. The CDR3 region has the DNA TGCGCCAGCAGCTTGAACGGGAGGGGAACAGATACGCAGTATTTT.

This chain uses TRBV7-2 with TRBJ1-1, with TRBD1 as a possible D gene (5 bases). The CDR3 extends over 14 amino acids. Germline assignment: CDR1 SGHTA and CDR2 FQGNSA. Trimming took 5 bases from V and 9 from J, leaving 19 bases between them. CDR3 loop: CASSRGGRETKAFF. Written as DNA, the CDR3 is TGTGCCAGCAGCCGGGGCGGGAGGGAAACTAAAGCTTTCTTT.

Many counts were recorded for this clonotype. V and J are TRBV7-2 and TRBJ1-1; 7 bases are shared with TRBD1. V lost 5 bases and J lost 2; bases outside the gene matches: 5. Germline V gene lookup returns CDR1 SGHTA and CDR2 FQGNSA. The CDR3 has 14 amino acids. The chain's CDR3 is CASSRDRQNTEAFF. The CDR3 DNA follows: TGTGCCAGCAGCCGGGACAGACAAAACACTGAAGCTTTCTTT.

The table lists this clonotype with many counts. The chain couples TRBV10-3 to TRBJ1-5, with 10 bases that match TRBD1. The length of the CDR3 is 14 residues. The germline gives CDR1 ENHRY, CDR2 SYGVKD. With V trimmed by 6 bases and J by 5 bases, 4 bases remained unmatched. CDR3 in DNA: TGTGCCATCAGATCTGGACAGGGGGATCAGCCCCAGCATTTT. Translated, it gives CAIRSGQGDQPQHF.